The T cell receptor (beta chain) under discussion was sequenced for a study of long-term antiretroviral therapy in people with HIV. A remark on this clone: Antigen unknown.

Per individual, the PBMC samples numbered at least one pre-ART and at least two post-ART. immunoSEQ v3.0 was run at survey level. For every sample, sequencing targeted roughly 35,000-50,000 T-cell genomes. Method: immunoSEQ multiplex PCR; TCRdb's copy keeps in-frame clones and lacks some. There are more than 35,000 clones in the sample; over 75% occur only once, and around 5% lies in the top ten. Whole-study findings and limits: Every time point showed a repertoire led by clones expanded before ART.

Trimming removed 0 bases at V and 2 bases at J, with 9 bases between. Germline CDR1 and CDR2: SGHRS and YFSETQ. The CDR3 is made up of 15 amino acids. This chain joins TRBV5-1 and TRBJ1-3, with unresolved D. The receptor was derived from a man between 18 and 35 years old with HIV. The sample consisted of unsorted PBMCs, taken 1.5 years after starting antiretroviral therapy. CDR3 residues: CASSLEAGPGNTIYF. CDR3 sequence (DNA): TGCGCCAGCAGCTTGGAGGCAGGCCCTGGAAACACCATATATTTT. The full variable domain, in which reference TRBV5-1 and TRBJ1-3 provide the parts outside the CDR3, is KAGVTQTPRYLIKTRGQQVTLSCSPISGHRSVSWYQQTPGQGLQFLFEYFSETQRNKGNFPGRFSGRQFSNSRSEMNVSTLELGDSALYLCASSLEAGPGNTIYFGEGSWLTVV.